Presented here are 17 T cell receptor beta chains from one specimen sequenced in a study of T cell repertoires in cytomegalovirus infection. MiXCR, applied by TCRdb to the reads, yields one record per CDR3 protein. The repertoire holds about 78,000 distinct CDR3 sequences, 35% to 45% seen once, with just over 90% in the top ten. Their antigen targets remain unknown. Sequenced here: CD8+ T cells from cultured PBMCs, sampled from culture after CMV antigen stimulation. The receptor set was obtained from a human donor in good health (CMV status not recorded). Some clones in this sample may be carry-over from other donors' samples.

This clonotype has a handful of counts. This chain uses TRBV7-2 with TRBJ2-1, with unresolved D. Trimming removed 6 bases from V and 1 base from J, with 13 bases in between. This CDR3 has 15 amino acids. Germline V gene data show CDR1 as SGHTA and CDR2 as FQGNSA. CDR3 region: CASSPSPRSYNEQFF. In DNA, the CDR3 is TGTGCCAGCAGTCCATCCCCCCGTTCCTACAATGAGCAGTTCTTC.

About this clonotype: At one end the junction does not follow the germline gene, possibly because of a read error. This chain joins TRBV7-8 and TRBJ1-1; no firm D call. The CDR3 runs 15 residues. CDR1 and CDR2 from the germline V gene are SGHVS and FQNEAQ. CDR3: CASSLEGSLNTEACF. The CDR3 DNA reads TGTGCCAGCAGCTTAGAAGGGAGCCTGAACACTGAAGCTTGCTTC.

This clonotype was detected a few times. V usage is TRBV28 and J usage is TRBJ2-3; tentative D call: TRBD2 (5 bases). Trimming shortened V by 7 bases and J by 5 bases, and 16 bases separated the two germline ends. The CDR3 is made up of 14 amino acids. Per germline, CDR1 MDHEN and CDR2 SYDVKM. In DNA form, the CDR3 reads TGTGCCAGCATGATGAGCCTAGCCGGAGATACGCAGTATTTT. It encodes CASMMSLAGDTQYF.

This clonotype was seen at least ten times. The chain is built from TRBV7-6 and TRBJ1-1, with 7 bases that match TRBD1. CDR1 and CDR2 from the germline V gene are SGHVS and FNYEAQ. With 5 bases clipped from V and 1 base from J, the junction kept 4 bases outside the gene matches. This CDR3 spans 14 amino acids. The CDR3 sequence: CASSRQGRNTEAFF. DNA of the CDR3: TGTGCCAGCAGCCGACAGGGAAGGAACACTGAAGCTTTCTTT.

Only a few counts were recorded for this clonotype. The CDR3, as DNA: TGTGCCAGCAGCTTAGATCTACCAGCTGCAACTAATGAAAAACTGTTTTTT. Its protein product is CASSLDLPAATNEKLFF. The V gene is TRBV7-6, the J gene TRBJ1-4; no firm D call. V gave up 1 base and J gave up 0 bases, with 12 bases separating them. Germline V CDR1 and CDR2: SGHVS, FNYEAQ. The CDR3 is 17 residues long.

V is TRBV9 and J is TRBJ2-2, with D unresolved. With 2 bases removed from V and 4 bases from J, the gap between germline ends came to 15 bases. This CDR3 has 16 amino acids. Germline V lookup: CDR1 SGDLS, CDR2 YYNGEE. In DNA form, the CDR3 reads TGTGCCAGCAGCGTTCTAGAAGTTGGGTTCACCGGGGAGCTGTTTTTT. It is translated as CASSVLEVGFTGELFF.

The rearrangement links TRBV7-9 to TRBJ2-7; D remains unclear. Germline V gene lookup returns CDR1 SEHNR and CDR2 FQNEAQ (reference sequence). V lost 4 bases and J 6 bases, leaving 10 bases between the germline ends. This CDR3 is built from 12 residues. The CDR3 region has the DNA TGTGCCAGCAGCTCTGACTTAGGCGAGCAGTACTTC. This codes for CASSSDLGEQYF. Drawing the rest from reference TRBV7-9 and TRBJ2-7, the complete variable domain is DTGVSQNPRHKITKRGQNVTFRCDPISEHNRLYWYRQTLGQGPEFLTYFQNEAQLEKSRLLSDRFSAERPKGSFSTLEIQRTEQGDSAMYLCASSSDLGEQYFGPGTRLTVT.

This clonotype occurred a few times. The rearrangement links TRBV6-1 to TRBJ2-3; 9 bases fit TRBD2. V shed 1 base and J 1 base; nucleotides not matched to a gene: 6. Germline values: CDR1 MNHNS, CDR2 SASEGT. The CDR3 spans 17 residues. The CDR3 here is CASSEVGIAGGTDTQYF. Here the CDR3 DNA reads TGTGCCAGCAGTGAAGTCGGGATAGCGGGGGGCACAGATACGCAGTATTTT.

This clonotype has ten or more counts. The chain has TRBV7-6 and TRBJ2-7, with D unresolved. Germline values: CDR1 SGHVS, CDR2 FNYEAQ. Trimming left V 3 bases short and J 0 bases short, with 6 bases between. The CDR3 loop spans 13 amino acids. The CDR3 nucleotides read TGTGCCAGCAGCTTTAATCCCTCCTACGAGCAGTACTTC. Translating gives CASSFNPSYEQYF.

This clonotype was seen a handful of times. This chain joins TRBV12-3 or TRBV12-4 and TRBJ2-7, with D possibly being TRBD1 (5 bases). CDR3 size: 18 residues. V lost 3 bases and J 0 bases, leaving 21 bases between the germline ends. The CDR3 protein is CASSFEFEAVQGSYEQYF. The CDR3 DNA follows: TGTGCCAGCAGTTTTGAGTTCGAAGCAGTGCAGGGCTCCTACGAGCAGTACTTC.

The J gene is TRBJ2-3, the V gene TRBV5-1; D is possibly TRBD1 or TRBD2 (5 bases each). Germline V gives CDR1 SGHRS, CDR2 YFSETQ. The CDR3 length is 15 residues. Trimming left V 6 bases short and J 0 bases short, with 14 bases between. The CDR3 DNA reads as TGCGCCAGCACTCTGTGGGACCACAGCACAGATACGCAGTATTTT. Its protein product is CASTLWDHSTDTQYF.

This clonotype was seen a few times. This chain connects TRBV12-3 or TRBV12-4 to TRBJ1-5, with D uncertain. V lost 8 bases to trimming and J lost 5 bases, with 19 bases between them. The CDR3 length is 15 residues. In nucleotides, the CDR3 is TGTGCCAGCGCCCGGCTGGCCGAGGGATATCAGCCCCAGCATTTT. Protein sequence: CASARLAEGYQPQHF.

This clonotype occurred a few times. Here the CDR3 DNA reads TGCAGTGCTAGATACCCCGCTTACAGCCCCTCGACCTACGAGCAGTACTTC. Translation: CSARYPAYSPSTYEQYF. This chain joins TRBV20-1 and TRBJ2-7; D gene ambiguous. Trimming pared 2 bases from V and 2 bases from J, leaving 22 bases between. Germline CDR1 and CDR2: DFQATT and SNEGSKA (reference sequence). The CDR3 consists of 17 residues.

This clonotype was counted at least ten times. The chain uses TRBV4-1 and TRBJ2-5; possible D gene TRBD2, 6 bases. Trimming cost V 3 bases and J 5 bases, with 28 bases left between them. CDR1 MGHRA and CDR2 YSYEKL come from the germline V gene. There are 19 residues in the CDR3. The CDR3 is CASSHSAVRDSTGGETQYF. In DNA form, the CDR3 reads TGCGCCAGCAGCCATAGTGCGGTTCGGGACTCCACGGGTGGCGAGACCCAGTACTTC.

The gene calls are TRBV2 and TRBJ2-7; D may be TRBD2 (6 bases). CDR3 size: 14 residues. The germline gives CDR1 SNHLY, CDR2 FYNNEI. The V and J ends lost 4 bases and 4 bases respectively, with 14 bases between them. CDR3: CASSGPEGPYEQYF. CDR3 sequence (DNA): TGTGCCAGCAGTGGTCCGGAGGGGCCTTACGAGCAGTACTTC. Combining the CDR3 with reference TRBV2 and TRBJ2-7 gives the whole variable domain EPEVTQTPSHQVTQMGQEVILRCVPISNHLYFYWYRQILGQKVEFLVSFYNNEISEKSEIFDDQFSVERPDGSNFTLKIRSTKLEDSAMYFCASSGPEGPYEQYFGPGTRLTVT.

This chain joins TRBV7-6 and TRBJ2-3, with TRBD2 matching over 8 bases. The CDR3 consists of 16 residues. Germline CDR1 is SGHVS and CDR2 is FNYEAQ. V was pared by 1 base and J by 0 bases, with 3 bases of the junction left unmatched. The CDR3 here is CASSLVPGGSTDTQYF. The CDR3 DNA follows: TGTGCCAGCAGCTTAGTGCCGGGGGGGAGCACAGATACGCAGTATTTT.

This sequence joins TRBV14 and TRBJ2-1; 7 bases match TRBD2. Germline loops: CDR1 SGHDN, CDR2 FVKESK. The CDR3 covers 16 residues. J lost 4 bases, V lost 4 bases, and 10 bases had no gene match. The CDR3 nucleotides are TGTGCCAGCAGCCCTCTACTAAAGCGGGGTTACAATGAGCAGTTCTTC. It yields the protein CASSPLLKRGYNEQFF.